Below, 14 T cell receptor beta chains from the same sample are listed, as sequenced in a study of post-analysis software for immune sequencing data. Whole-study results and caveats: Roughly five TRBV segments were significantly more frequent in patients than in controls. TRBV5-6, TRBV5-1 and TRBV20-1 were among these segments.

No cognate antigen is known for these TCRs. Prepared TCR beta cDNA libraries contained unique molecular identifiers. TCRdb called the PCR reads again in MiXCR, with one record for every CDR3 protein. The data show fewer than 600,000 distinct CDR3 sequences, with roughly 46% seen just once and about 12% held by the top ten. The sequenced material came from blood. These receptors were collected from a girl aged 5-17 years with multiple sclerosis.

This clonotype was seen only a few times. The chain combines TRBV20-1 with TRBJ2-1, with 7 bases matching TRBD2. The trim removed 3 bases at V and 7 bases at J, leaving 9 bases unmatched. Germline CDR1 reads DFQATT; CDR2 reads SNEGSKA (reference sequence). The CDR3 spans 14 residues. CDR3 coding DNA: TGCAGTGCTAGGACTAGCAGCTTATGGAATGAGCAGTTCTTC. Protein product: CSARTSSLWNEQFF.

The chain combines TRBV20-1 with TRBJ2-1, with D perhaps TRBD1 or TRBD2 (6 bases each). This CDR3 is 20 amino acids long. The germline V and J ends were trimmed by 6 bases and 0 bases, with 30 bases remaining between them. The germline V gene has CDR1 DFQATT and CDR2 SNEGSKA (reference sequence). The chain's CDR3 is CSARPVGGGTSGVSYNEQFF. CDR3 bases: TGCAGTGCCCGCCCTGTGGGTGGCGGGACCTCAGGGGTCTCCTACAATGAGCAGTTCTTC.

The sample holds a few counts of this clonotype. The CDR3 nucleotides are TGTGCCAGCTCACCGGGTTTAGGACAGGGTAAGAACACTGAAGCTTTCTTT. It translates to CASSPGLGQGKNTEAFF. V and J are TRBV18 and TRBJ1-1; 8 bases match TRBD1. Unmatched junction bases numbered 10, after V lost 3 bases and J lost 1 base. CDR3 length: 17 amino acids. The germline V gene encodes CDR1 KGHSH and CDR2 LQKENI.

This clonotype was counted a few times. The V call is TRBV28, the J call TRBJ2-7, with 9 bases that match TRBD2. This CDR3 is built from 14 residues. Germline V gene lookup returns CDR1 MDHEN and CDR2 SYDVKM. Trimming cost V 6 bases and J 3 bases; bases outside gene matches: 6. CDR3 in amino acids: CASRGWREGYEQYF. The DNA of the CDR3 is TGTGCCAGCAGGGGGTGGCGGGAGGGCTACGAGCAGTACTTC.

The rearrangement uses TRBV9 and TRBJ1-2; maybe TRBD1 (6 bases). Germline CDR1 SGDLS, CDR2 YYNGEE. This CDR3 has 14 amino acids. The ends were cut back, 4 bases at V and 4 bases at J, with 14 bases in the middle. CDR3 region: CASSPSQGTYGYTF. CDR3 in DNA: TGTGCCAGCAGCCCCAGCCAGGGGACCTATGGCTACACCTTC.

The CDR3 bases are TGTGCCAGCAGTCTTTTCCGGACTAACTATGGCTACACCTTC. Its protein is CASSLFRTNYGYTF. V and J are TRBV12-3 or TRBV12-4 and TRBJ1-2; D remains unclear. V was cut by 5 bases and J by 0 bases, with 10 bases left in between. The CDR3 covers 14 residues.

This clonotype was found a few times. The chain links TRBV15 to TRBJ1-2, with no clear D. This CDR3 contains 15 residues. Germline values: CDR1 LNHNV, CDR2 YYDKDF (reference sequence). Trimming removed 0 bases at V and 3 bases at J, with 11 bases between. The CDR3: CATSRDLDDYYGYTF. The CDR3 nucleotides are TGTGCCACCAGCAGAGATCTAGACGACTACTATGGCTACACCTTC. Drawing the rest from reference TRBV15 and TRBJ1-2, the complete variable domain is DAMVIQNPRYQVTQFGKPVTLSCSQTLNHNVMYWYQQKSSQAPKLLFHYYDKDFNNEADTPDNFQSRRPNTSFCFLDIRSPGLGDTAMYLCATSRDLDDYYGYTFGSGTRLTVV.

The table lists this clonotype with a few counts. This chain connects TRBV20-1 to TRBJ2-7, with TRBD1 matching over 9 bases. This CDR3 is built from 14 residues. J gave up 6 bases and V 5 bases, and 11 bases lay outside the gene matches. The germline V gene has CDR1 DFQATT and CDR2 SNEGSKA (reference sequence). CDR3 DNA: TGCAGTGCTCCTATTACCGGGACAGGGTTCGAGCAGTACTTC. This codes for CSAPITGTGFEQYF.

The rearrangement uses TRBV28 and TRBJ1-1; D is ambiguous. The CDR3 contains 13 residues. Germline V gene data show CDR1 as MDHEN and CDR2 as SYDVKM. Trimming cost V 7 bases and J 4 bases, with 13 bases left between them. CDR3 protein: CASNRALGTEAFF. DNA for the CDR3: TGTGCCAGCAACAGAGCCTTGGGCACTGAAGCTTTCTTT.

This rearrangement joins TRBV27 to TRBJ1-2; 9 bases map to TRBD1. Germline assignment: CDR1 MNHEY and CDR2 SMNVEV (reference sequence). Losses at the gene ends were 8 bases for V and 7 bases for J; bases not matched to a gene: 17. There are 16 residues in the CDR3. The CDR3, as DNA: TGTGCCAGCCGTCGAGGGACAGGGTTTACAGTAGGTGGCTACACCTTC. It is translated as CASRRGTGFTVGGYTF.

The chain uses TRBV27 and TRBJ1-2; TRBD1 matches at 9 bases. Trimming at V came to 6 bases and at J to 1 base, leaving 3 bases not matched to a gene. Germline V lookup: CDR1 MNHEY, CDR2 SMNVEV (reference sequence). The CDR3 has 14 amino acids. The CDR3 DNA reads as TGTGCCAGCAGGCGGACAGGGGTTAACTATGGCTACACCTTC. This sequence encodes CASRRTGVNYGYTF.

Many counts were recorded for this clonotype. This rearrangement joins TRBV7-3 to TRBJ2-1; possible D gene TRBD1, 6 bases. Germline values: CDR1 SGHTA, CDR2 FQGTGA. V was clipped by 1 base and J by 6 bases, with 7 bases between them. The CDR3 totals 13 residues. The CDR3 spells CASSLIRGNEQFF. The CDR3 bases are TGTGCCAGCAGCTTAATCAGGGGCAATGAGCAGTTCTTC. The full variable domain, in which reference TRBV7-3 and TRBJ2-1 provide the parts outside the CDR3, is GAGVSQTPSNKVTEKGKYVELRCDPISGHTALYWYRQSLGQGPEFLIYFQGTGAADDSGLPNDRFFAVRPEGSVSTLKIQRTERGDSAVYLCASSLIRGNEQFFGPGTRLTVL.

The CDR3 reads CASSPWTGIEQYF. For the CDR3, the DNA is TGTGCCAGCAGTCCCTGGACAGGGATCGAGCAGTACTTC. V is TRBV28 and J is TRBJ2-5, with TRBD1 matching over 8 bases. The end of the DNA aligns better with TRBJ2-7, so the J call may be wrong. The length of the CDR3 is 13 residues. Germline lookup yields CDR1 MDHEN and CDR2 SYDVKM.

The J gene is TRBJ2-5, the V gene TRBV7-2; D unresolved. This CDR3 has 14 residues. In germline, CDR1 is SGHTA, CDR2 FQGNSA. V dropped 3 bases and J dropped 11 bases, with 19 bases sitting between them. CDR3: CASSLGLQPSEQYF. CDR3 in DNA: TGTGCCAGCAGCTTGGGTTTACAGCCGAGTGAGCAGTACTTC.